These 7 T cell receptor beta chains originate from one sample sequenced in a study of blood T cell repertoires in COVID-19 (dated by TCRdb to the early 2020s). Libraries were constructed by the immunoSEQ multiplex PCR assay. Drawn from immuneACCESS, this table holds only the in-frame rearrangements with V and J called that TCRdb kept. Clones are partly lost; checked studies trace under half to an unresolved V gene and leave the rest unexplained. For this sample there are over 100,000 clones; about nine tenths appear just once. 3.5% to 4.5% of the sample is taken by the ten largest. The sequencing input was peripheral blood. All receptors derive from a man aged 35 to 55 with acute or convalescent COVID-19.

This rearrangement joins TRBV19 to TRBJ1-4; no clear D. The CDR3 consists of 15 residues. Germline assignment: CDR1 LNHDA and CDR2 SQIVND (reference sequence). V was shortened by 5 bases and J by 4 bases, with 14 bases between the two germline ends. CDR3 DNA sequence: TGTGCCAGTAGTCGTAGCCAGATCCTTAATGAAAAACTGTTTTTT. This gives the protein CASSRSQILNEKLFF.

This clone was recorded once. J is TRBJ1-1 and V is TRBV5-5; D is perhaps TRBD1 (5 bases). The length of the CDR3 is 15 residues. Germline V lookup: CDR1 SGHKS, CDR2 YYEKEE (reference sequence). The V end was cut by 0 bases, the J end by 1 base, with 10 bases between. The CDR3 nucleotides are TGTGCCAGCAGCTTGGCCGCGGGACCGAACACTGAAGCTTTCTTT. Its protein product is CASSLAAGPNTEAFF.

V is TRBV27 and J is TRBJ2-1, with D possibly TRBD1 on 6 matching bases. The CDR3 extends over 15 amino acids. CDR1 is MNHEY, CDR2 SMNVEV, per germline (reference sequence). V lost 7 bases and J 1 base, leaving 14 bases between the germline ends. This CDR3 reads CASKGGPPSYNEQFF. The CDR3 DNA follows: TGTGCCAGCAAAGGGGGACCTCCTTCCTACAATGAGCAGTTCTTC.

The V call is TRBV18, the J call TRBJ2-5, with a tentative D call TRBD1 (6 bases). The V gene's germline CDR1 is KGHSH and CDR2 LQKENI. V lost 2 bases and J lost 1, with 14 bases in between. The CDR3 is 16 residues long. Here the CDR3 reads CASSPVVTGAQETQYF. The DNA for the CDR3 is TGTGCCAGCTCACCAGTGGTGACAGGTGCCCAAGAGACCCAGTACTTC.

The chain couples TRBV15 to TRBJ2-3; perhaps TRBD2 as D (6 bases). The V gene's germline CDR1 is LNHNV and CDR2 YYDKDF (reference sequence). The length of the CDR3 is 14 residues. Trimming stripped 1 base from V and 4 bases from J, with 9 bases between. In DNA form, the CDR3 reads TGTGCCACCAGCAGAGGAGGCGGGGCAGATACGCAGTATTTT. This codes for CATSRGGGADTQYF.

The rearrangement joins TRBV9 to TRBJ2-3, with 8 bases identical to TRBD1. Unmatched junction bases numbered 5, after V lost 3 bases and J lost 2 bases. The CDR3 totals 15 residues. Per the germline V gene, CDR1 is SGDLS and CDR2 is YYNGEE. The CDR3 coding sequence is TGTGCCAGCAGCGCCCGGGACAGGCTCACAGATACGCAGTATTTT. Encoded protein: CASSARDRLTDTQYF.

V usage is TRBV29-1 and J usage is TRBJ2-7; TRBD1 aligns across 9 bases. Trimming cost V 6 bases and J 5 bases; bases outside gene matches: 11. Per the germline V gene, CDR1 is SQVTM and CDR2 is ANQGSEA. The CDR3 is made up of 14 amino acids. CDR3 sequence (DNA): TGCAGCGTACCCCGACAGGGGGTCAACAACGAGCAGTACTTC. It specifies CSVPRQGVNNEQYF.